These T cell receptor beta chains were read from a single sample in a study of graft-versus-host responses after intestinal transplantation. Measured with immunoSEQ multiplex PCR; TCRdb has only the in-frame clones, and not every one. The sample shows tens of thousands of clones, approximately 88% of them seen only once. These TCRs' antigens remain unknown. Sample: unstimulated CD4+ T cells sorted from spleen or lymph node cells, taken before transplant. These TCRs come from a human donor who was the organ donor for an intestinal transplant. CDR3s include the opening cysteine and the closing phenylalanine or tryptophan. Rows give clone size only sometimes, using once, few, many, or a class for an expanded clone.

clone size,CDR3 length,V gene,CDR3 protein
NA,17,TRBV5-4,CASSGRQVGSSGNTIYF
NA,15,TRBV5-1,CASSLGTGGGDEQFF
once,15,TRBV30,CAWSSLAGTQETQYF
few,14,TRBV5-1,CASSLLQGSTEAFF
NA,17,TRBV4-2,CASSQDTPGQGTGELFF
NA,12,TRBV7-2,CASSFSNTEAFF
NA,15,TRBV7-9,CASSPGLAGGETQYF
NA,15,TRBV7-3,CASSHGGGLRNEQFF
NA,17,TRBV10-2,CASSESGGGIAYNEQFF
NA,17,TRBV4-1,CASSLESEAVVTGELFF
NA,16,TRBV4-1,CASSQDDRVNYNEQFF